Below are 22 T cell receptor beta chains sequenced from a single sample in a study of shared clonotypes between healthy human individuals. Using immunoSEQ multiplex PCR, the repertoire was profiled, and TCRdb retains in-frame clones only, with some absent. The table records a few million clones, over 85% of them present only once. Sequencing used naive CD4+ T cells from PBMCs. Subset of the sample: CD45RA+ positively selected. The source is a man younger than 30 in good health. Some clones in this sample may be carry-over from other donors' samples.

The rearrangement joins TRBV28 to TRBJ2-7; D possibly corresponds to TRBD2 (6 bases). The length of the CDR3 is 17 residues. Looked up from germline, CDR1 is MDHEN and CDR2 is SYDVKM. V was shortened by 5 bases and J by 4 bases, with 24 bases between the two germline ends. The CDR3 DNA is TGTGCCAGCAGTCCGCTATCCGGGACCCCGGAGGGATACGAGCAGTACTTC. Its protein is CASSPLSGTPEGYEQYF.

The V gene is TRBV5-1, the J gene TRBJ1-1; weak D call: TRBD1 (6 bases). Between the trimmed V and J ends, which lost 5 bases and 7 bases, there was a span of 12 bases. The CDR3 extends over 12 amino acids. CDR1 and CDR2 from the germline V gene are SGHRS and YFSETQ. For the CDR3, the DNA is TGCGCCAGCAGGGGGGGCGGCAGTGAAGCTTTCTTT. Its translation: CASRGGGSEAFF.

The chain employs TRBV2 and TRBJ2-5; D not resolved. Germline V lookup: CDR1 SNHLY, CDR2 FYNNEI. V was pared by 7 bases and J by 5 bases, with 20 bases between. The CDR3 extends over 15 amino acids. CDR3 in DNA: TGTGCCAGCACGGGTTTGGCGTTGCTGGGGGAGACCCAGTACTTC. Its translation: CASTGLALLGETQYF.

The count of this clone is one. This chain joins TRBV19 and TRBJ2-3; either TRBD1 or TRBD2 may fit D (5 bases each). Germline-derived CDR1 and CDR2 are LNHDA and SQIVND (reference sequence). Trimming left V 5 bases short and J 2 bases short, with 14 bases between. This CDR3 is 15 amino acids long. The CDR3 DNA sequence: TGTGCCAGTAGTCAAAGAGGGGTGTACACAGATACGCAGTATTTT. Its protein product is CASSQRGVYTDTQYF. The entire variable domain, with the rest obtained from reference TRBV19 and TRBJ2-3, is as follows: DGGITQSPKYLFRKEGQNVTLSCEQNLNHDAMYWYRQDPGQGLRLIYYSQIVNDFQKGDIAEGYSVSREKKESFPLTVTSAQKNPTAFYLCASSQRGVYTDTQYFGPGTRLTVL.

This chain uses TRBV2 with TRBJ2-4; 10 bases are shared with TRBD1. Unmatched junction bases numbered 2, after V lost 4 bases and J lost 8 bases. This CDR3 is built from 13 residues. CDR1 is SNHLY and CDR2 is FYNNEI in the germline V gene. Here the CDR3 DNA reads TGTGCCAGCAGTGGTGGACAGGGGGACATTCAGTACTTC. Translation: CASSGGQGDIQYF.

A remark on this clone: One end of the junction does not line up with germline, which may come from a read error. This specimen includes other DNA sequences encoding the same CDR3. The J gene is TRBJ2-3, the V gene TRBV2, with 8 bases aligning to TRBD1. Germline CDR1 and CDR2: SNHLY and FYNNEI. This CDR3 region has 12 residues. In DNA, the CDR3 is TGTGCCAGCCGTGACAGGGGAGATACGCAGTATTTT. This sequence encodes CASRDRGDTQYF.

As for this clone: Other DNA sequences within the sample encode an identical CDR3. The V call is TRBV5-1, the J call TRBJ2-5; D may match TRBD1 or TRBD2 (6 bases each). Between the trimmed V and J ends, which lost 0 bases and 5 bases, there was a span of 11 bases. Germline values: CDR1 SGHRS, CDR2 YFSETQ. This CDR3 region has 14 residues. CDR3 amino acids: CASSLARGGETQYF. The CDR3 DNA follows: TGCGCCAGCAGCTTGGCCCGAGGGGGGGAGACCCAGTACTTC.

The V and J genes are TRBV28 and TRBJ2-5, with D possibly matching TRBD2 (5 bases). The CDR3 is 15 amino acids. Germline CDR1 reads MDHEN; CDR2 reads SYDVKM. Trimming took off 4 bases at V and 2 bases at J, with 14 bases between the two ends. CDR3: CASSYPGRTQETQYF. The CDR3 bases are TGTGCCAGCAGTTATCCCGGTCGGACTCAAGAGACCCAGTACTTC.

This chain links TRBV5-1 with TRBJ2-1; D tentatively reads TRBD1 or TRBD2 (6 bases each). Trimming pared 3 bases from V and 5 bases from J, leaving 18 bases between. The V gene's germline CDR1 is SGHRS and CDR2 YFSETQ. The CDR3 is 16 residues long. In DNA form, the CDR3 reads TGCGCCAGCAGCTACGCCGGAGGGACAACCAACAATGAGCAGTTCTTC. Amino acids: CASSYAGGTTNNEQFF.

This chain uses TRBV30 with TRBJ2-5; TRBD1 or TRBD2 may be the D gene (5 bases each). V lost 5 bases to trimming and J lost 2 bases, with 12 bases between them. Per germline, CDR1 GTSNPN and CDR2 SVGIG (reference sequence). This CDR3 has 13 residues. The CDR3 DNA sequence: TGTGCCTGGGGGGGAATCCGACAAGAGACCCAGTACTTC. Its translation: CAWGGIRQETQYF.

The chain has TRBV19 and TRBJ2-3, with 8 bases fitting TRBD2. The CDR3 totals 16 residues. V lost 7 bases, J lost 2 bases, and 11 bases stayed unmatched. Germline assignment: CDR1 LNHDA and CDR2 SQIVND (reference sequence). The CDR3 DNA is TGTGCCAGTACCTTAAATAGCGGGGCCCCCACAGATACGCAGTATTTT. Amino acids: CASTLNSGAPTDTQYF.

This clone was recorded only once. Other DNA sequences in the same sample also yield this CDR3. The CDR3 loop is CASSTGTTYEQYF. Here the CDR3 DNA reads TGTGCCAGCAGCACCGGGACTACCTACGAGCAGTACTTC. The chain links TRBV5-4 to TRBJ2-7; 7 bases fit TRBD2. CDR1 is SGHNT and CDR2 is YYREEE in the germline V gene (reference sequence). V dropped 4 bases and J dropped 2; count of bases not matched to a gene: 3. The CDR3 contains 13 residues.

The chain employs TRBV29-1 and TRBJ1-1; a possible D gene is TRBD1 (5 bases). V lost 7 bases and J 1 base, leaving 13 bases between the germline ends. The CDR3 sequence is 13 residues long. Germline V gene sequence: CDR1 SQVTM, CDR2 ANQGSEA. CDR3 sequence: CSGETVTNTEAFF. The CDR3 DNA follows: TGCAGCGGGGAGACAGTTACGAACACTGAAGCTTTCTTT.

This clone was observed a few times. The CDR3 reads CASEGQKTGELFF. CDR3 bases: TGTGCCAGCGAGGGACAGAAGACCGGGGAGCTGTTTTTT. This chain joins TRBV4-2 and TRBJ2-2, with 7 bases matching TRBD1. Trimming cost V 8 bases and J 5 bases; bases outside gene matches: 5. In germline, CDR1 is LGHNA, CDR2 YNFKEQ. The CDR3 loop spans 13 amino acids.

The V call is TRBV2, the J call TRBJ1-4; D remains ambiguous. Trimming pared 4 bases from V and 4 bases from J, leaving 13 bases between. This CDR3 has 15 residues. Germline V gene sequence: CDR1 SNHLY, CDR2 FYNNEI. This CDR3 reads CASSGGWAGNEKLFF. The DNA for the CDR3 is TGTGCCAGCAGTGGGGGTTGGGCTGGTAATGAAAAACTGTTTTTT.

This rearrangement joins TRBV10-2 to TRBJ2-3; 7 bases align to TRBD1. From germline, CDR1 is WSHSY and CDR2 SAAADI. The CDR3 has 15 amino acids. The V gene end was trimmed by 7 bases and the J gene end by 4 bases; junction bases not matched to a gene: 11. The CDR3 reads CASKGAAFTADTQYF. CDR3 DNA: TGCGCCAGCAAGGGGGCAGCCTTTACGGCAGATACGCAGTATTTT.

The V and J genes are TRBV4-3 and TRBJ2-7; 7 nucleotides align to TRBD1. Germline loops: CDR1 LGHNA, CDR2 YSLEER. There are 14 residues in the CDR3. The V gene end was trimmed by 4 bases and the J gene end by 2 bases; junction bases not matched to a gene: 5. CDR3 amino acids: CASSPRTGAYEQYF. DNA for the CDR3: TGCGCCAGCAGCCCTCGGACAGGAGCCTACGAGCAGTACTTC.

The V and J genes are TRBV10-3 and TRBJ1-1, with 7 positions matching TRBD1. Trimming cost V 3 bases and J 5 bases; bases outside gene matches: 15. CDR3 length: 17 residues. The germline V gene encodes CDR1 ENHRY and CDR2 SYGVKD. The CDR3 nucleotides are TGTGCCATCAGTGATTCCCTCGGAGACGGCAGGGGGACTGAAGCTTTCTTT. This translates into CAISDSLGDGRGTEAFF.

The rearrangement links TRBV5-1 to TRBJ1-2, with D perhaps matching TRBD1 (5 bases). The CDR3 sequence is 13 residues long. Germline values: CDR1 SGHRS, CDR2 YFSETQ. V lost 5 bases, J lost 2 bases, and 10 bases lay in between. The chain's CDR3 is CASSQGENYGYTF. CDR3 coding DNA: TGCGCCAGCAGTCAAGGGGAGAACTATGGCTACACCTTC.

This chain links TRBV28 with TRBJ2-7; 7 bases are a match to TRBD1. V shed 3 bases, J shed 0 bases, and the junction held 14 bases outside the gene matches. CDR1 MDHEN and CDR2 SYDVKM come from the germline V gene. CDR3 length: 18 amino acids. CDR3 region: CASSFSWTGFIGSYEQYF. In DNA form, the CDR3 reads TGTGCCAGCAGTTTTAGTTGGACAGGTTTCATCGGCTCCTACGAGCAGTACTTC. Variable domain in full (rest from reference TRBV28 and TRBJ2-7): DVKVTQSSRYLVKRTGEKVFLECVQDMDHENMFWYRQDPGLGLRLIYFSYDVKMKEKGDIPEGYSVSREKKERFSLILESASTNQTSMYLCASSFSWTGFIGSYEQYFGPGTRLTVT.

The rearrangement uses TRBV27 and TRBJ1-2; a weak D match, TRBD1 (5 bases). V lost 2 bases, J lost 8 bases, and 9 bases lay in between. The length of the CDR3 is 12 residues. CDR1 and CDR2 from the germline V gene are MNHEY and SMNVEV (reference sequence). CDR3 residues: CASSLGTGGYTF. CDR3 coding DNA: TGTGCCAGCAGTTTAGGGACTGGCGGCTACACCTTC.

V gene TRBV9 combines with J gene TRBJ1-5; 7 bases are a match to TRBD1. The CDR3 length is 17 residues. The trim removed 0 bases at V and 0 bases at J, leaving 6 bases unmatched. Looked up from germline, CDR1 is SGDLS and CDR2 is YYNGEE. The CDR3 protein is CASSVGAGGGSNQPQHF. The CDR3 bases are TGTGCCAGCAGCGTAGGGGCAGGGGGAGGTAGCAATCAGCCCCAGCATTTT.